A selection of T cell receptor beta chains follows, all from one sample in a study of molecular identifiers for immune sequencing clone quantification. Using its own MiXCR run on the PCR reads, TCRdb lists one record per CDR3 protein. The sample has about 320,000 distinct CDR3 sequences, about a quarter seen once. Sequenced material: naive CD8+ T cells from blood, with Jurkat cell RNA spiked in. The receptor set was obtained from a human donor in good health. Some libraries in this study had Jurkat cell RNA spiked in. Both conserved end residues are part of each CDR3. Each record gives: V gene, CDR3 protein.

TRBV5-6 | CASSSGQGDLDQPQHF
TRBV3-1 | CASSQEQSFHTEAFF
TRBV5-1 | CASSILGTAVDTGTQYF
TRBV5-5 | CASSLWSNTGELFF
TRBV10-2 | CASRVDRDRVSQETQYF
TRBV27 | CASSLVVGFGAINEQFF
TRBV28 | CASSFTDRGRTDTQYF
TRBV20-1 | CSASEGTSAFYEQYF
TRBV13 | CASGERGLTDEQFF
TRBV7-2 | CASSLGFGSDSPLHF
TRBV19 | CASSITAGGPQHF
TRBV12-3/TRBV12-4 | CASSYHRDGYSNQPQHF
TRBV13 | CASSSRLADNTDTQYF
TRBV20-1 | CSARARTGFIEQYF
TRBV20-1 | CSARDPQGPYSNQPQHF
TRBV14 | CASSQAGHYEQYF
TRBV19 | CASSIGTGANVLTF
TRBV6-2/TRBV6-3 | CASTPAYLSTDTQYF
TRBV3-1 | CASSPGTVEKTQYF
TRBV20-1 | CSARGMTDYEQYF
TRBV27 | CASSLSVGSTDPPSF